These 9 T cell receptor beta chains share one sample of origin, sequenced in a study of OX40 agonist ivuxolimab in advanced cancers. Clones were read by immunoSEQ multiplex PCR, and TCRdb kept only the in-frame ones, dropping some. The sample contains about 64,000 clones, about 88% of which appear only once. The material was CD4+ or CD8+ T cells sorted from blood, obtained in a trial of the OX40 agonist ivuxolimab. These TCRs come from an adult with an advanced solid tumor such as melanoma, head and neck, liver or kidney cancer.

There are a few counts of this clone. The chain links TRBV7-9 to TRBJ1-1, with D hard to call. Germline CDR1 SEHNR, CDR2 FQNEAQ (reference sequence). This CDR3 has 14 residues. V was pared by 3 bases and J by 4 bases, with 12 bases between. CDR3 nucleotides: TGTGCCAGCAGCTTCGAGGGTCTCAGCACTGAAGCTTTCTTT. Translating gives CASSFEGLSTEAFF.

In the case of this clone: One end of the junction fails to match germline, which may point to a read error. The chain links TRBV28 to TRBJ2-3; D is unclear. The CDR3 has 13 residues. CDR1 and CDR2 from the germline V gene are MDHEN and SYDVKM. CDR3 in amino acids: CASTLTSTDTQYF. The CDR3, as DNA: TGTGCCAGCACTTTAACTAGCACAGATACGCAGTATTTT.

V is TRBV5-1 and J is TRBJ2-2; D ambiguous. This CDR3 spans 15 amino acids. Germline CDR1 SGHRS, CDR2 YFSETQ. Trimming left V 1 base short and J 6 bases short, with 13 bases between. CDR3 DNA sequence: TGCGCCAGCAGCTTGAGACTGTCGGGCTCCGGGGAGCTGTTTTTT. Protein: CASSLRLSGSGELFF.

V and J are TRBV4-1 and TRBJ2-1, with 7 bases fitting TRBD1. This CDR3 has 14 residues. With 4 bases clipped from V and 9 bases from J, the junction kept 9 bases outside the gene matches. Germline CDR1 MGHRA, CDR2 YSYEKL. The CDR3 sequence: CASSPETWTGEQFF. As DNA, the CDR3 is TGCGCCAGCAGCCCTGAAACGTGGACAGGTGAGCAGTTCTTC.

V and J are TRBV6-5 and TRBJ1-4; a weak D match, TRBD1 (5 bases). Trimming shortened V by 2 bases and J by 2 bases, and 12 bases separated the two germline ends. The CDR3 totals 16 residues. Germline CDR1 MNHEY, CDR2 SVGAGI. CDR3 sequence (DNA): TGTGCCAGCAGTTACGGGGCACCAGGGACTAATGAAAAACTGTTTTTT. Translating it yields CASSYGAPGTNEKLFF.

In its sample, this clone was seen once. This chain joins TRBV7-2 and TRBJ1-2; D may be TRBD1 (5 bases). The length of the CDR3 is 14 residues. V lost 7 bases and J lost 2, with 14 bases in between. The germline gives CDR1 SGHTA, CDR2 FQGNSA. The CDR3 region is CASTPGGTNYGYTF. Written as DNA, the CDR3 is TGTGCCAGCACCCCTGGGGGAACGAACTATGGCTACACCTTC.

V and J are TRBV5-4 and TRBJ2-4; maybe TRBD2 (6 bases). From germline, CDR1 is SGHNT and CDR2 YYREEE (reference sequence). The CDR3 spans 15 residues. Trimming pared 0 bases from V and 8 bases from J, leaving 15 bases between. CDR3 protein: CASSLGGARRDIQYF. In DNA, the CDR3 is TGTGCCAGCAGCTTGGGTGGGGCGAGGAGGGACATTCAGTACTTC.

The chain recombines TRBV29-1 with TRBJ2-5, with D possibly called TRBD1 or TRBD2 (5 bases each). V lost 3 bases and J 1 base, leaving 9 bases between the germline ends. This CDR3 region has 13 residues. Per the germline V gene, CDR1 is SQVTM and CDR2 is ANQGSEA. This chain's CDR3 is CSVDRAGQETQYF. CDR3 nucleotides: TGCAGCGTTGACAGGGCGGGCCAAGAGACCCAGTACTTC.

V gene TRBV28 combines with J gene TRBJ2-7; TRBD1 agrees at 10 bases. V was clipped by 6 bases and J by 1 base; unmatched bases: 6. The CDR3 runs 15 residues. Germline loops: CDR1 MDHEN, CDR2 SYDVKM. In nucleotides, the CDR3 is TGTGCCAGCAGAACTCCGGGACAGGGGTCCTACGAGCAGTACTTC. Translating gives CASRTPGQGSYEQYF.